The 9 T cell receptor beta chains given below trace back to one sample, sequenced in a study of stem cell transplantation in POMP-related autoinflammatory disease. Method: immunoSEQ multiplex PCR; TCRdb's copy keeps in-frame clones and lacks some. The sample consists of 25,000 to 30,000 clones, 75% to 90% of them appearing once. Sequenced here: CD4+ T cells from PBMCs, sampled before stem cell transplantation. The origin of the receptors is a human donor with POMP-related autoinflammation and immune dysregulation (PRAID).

The CDR3 loop is CASSTGTGGTGTNTQYF. CDR3 in DNA: TGTGCCAGTAGTACCGGGACAGGGGGGACCGGCACGAATACGCAGTATTTT. This chain uses TRBV19 with TRBJ2-3; TRBD1 matches 11 bases. Per the germline V gene, CDR1 is LNHDA and CDR2 is SQIVND (reference sequence). Germline trimming cut 4 bases from V and 7 bases from J; bases unmatched to any gene: 13. The CDR3 consists of 17 residues. Complete variable domain (other parts from reference TRBV19 and TRBJ2-3): DGGITQSPKYLFRKEGQNVTLSCEQNLNHDAMYWYRQDPGQGLRLIYYSQIVNDFQKGDIAEGYSVSREKKESFPLTVTSAQKNPTAFYLCASSTGTGGTGTNTQYFGPGTRLTVL.

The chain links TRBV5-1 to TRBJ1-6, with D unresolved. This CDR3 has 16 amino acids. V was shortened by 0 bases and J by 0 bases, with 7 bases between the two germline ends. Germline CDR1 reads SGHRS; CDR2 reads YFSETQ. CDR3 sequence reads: CASSLENLSYNSPLHF. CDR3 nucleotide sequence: TGCGCCAGCAGCTTGGAAAACCTCTCCTATAATTCACCCCTCCACTTT.

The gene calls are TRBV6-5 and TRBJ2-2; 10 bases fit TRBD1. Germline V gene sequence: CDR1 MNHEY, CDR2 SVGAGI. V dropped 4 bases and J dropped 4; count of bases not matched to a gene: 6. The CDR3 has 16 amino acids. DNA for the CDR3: TGTGCCAGCAGTTCTCCGGGACAGGGGCCCACCGGGGAGCTGTTTTTT. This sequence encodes CASSSPGQGPTGELFF.

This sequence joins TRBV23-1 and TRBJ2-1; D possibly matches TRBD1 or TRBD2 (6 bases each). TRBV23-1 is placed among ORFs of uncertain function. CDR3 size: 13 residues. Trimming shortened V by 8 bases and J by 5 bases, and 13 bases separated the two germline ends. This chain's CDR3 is CASLKGGNNEQFF. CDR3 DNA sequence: TGCGCCAGCCTTAAGGGGGGAAACAATGAGCAGTTCTTC.

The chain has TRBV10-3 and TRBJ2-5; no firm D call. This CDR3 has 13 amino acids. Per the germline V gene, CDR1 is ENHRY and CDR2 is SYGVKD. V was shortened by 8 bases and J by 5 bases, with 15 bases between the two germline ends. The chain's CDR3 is CAIRTGPGETQYF. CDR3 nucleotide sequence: TGTGCCATCCGGACGGGCCCCGGGGAGACCCAGTACTTC.

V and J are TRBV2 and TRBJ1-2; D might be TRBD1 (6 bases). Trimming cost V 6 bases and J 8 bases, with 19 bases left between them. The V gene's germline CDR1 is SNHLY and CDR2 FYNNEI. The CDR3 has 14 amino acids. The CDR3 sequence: CASRFGRGRLGYTF. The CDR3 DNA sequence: TGTGCCAGCAGATTTGGACGGGGGCGCCTAGGCTACACCTTC. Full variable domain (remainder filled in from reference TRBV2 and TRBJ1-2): EPEVTQTPSHQVTQMGQEVILRCVPISNHLYFYWYRQILGQKVEFLVSFYNNEISEKSEIFDDQFSVERPDGSNFTLKIRSTKLEDSAMYFCASRFGRGRLGYTFGSGTRLTVV.

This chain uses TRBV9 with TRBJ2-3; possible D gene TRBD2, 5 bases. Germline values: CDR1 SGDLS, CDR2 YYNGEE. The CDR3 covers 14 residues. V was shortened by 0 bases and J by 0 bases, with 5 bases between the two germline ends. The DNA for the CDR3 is TGTGCCAGCAGCGTAGTAGCGAGCACAGATACGCAGTATTTT. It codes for CASSVVASTDTQYF. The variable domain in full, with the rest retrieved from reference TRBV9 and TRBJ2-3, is DSGVTQTPKHLITATGQRVTLRCSPRSGDLSVYWYQQSLDQGLQFLIQYYNGEERAKGNILERFSAQQFPDLHSELNLSSLELGDSALYFCASSVVASTDTQYFGPGTRLTVL.

The CDR3: CATLGQGLSREKLFF. The CDR3 nucleotides read TGTGCCACCCTCGGACAGGGCCTTTCACGGGAAAAACTGTTTTTT. This sequence joins TRBV19 and TRBJ1-4, with TRBD1 matching over 8 bases. The CDR3 runs to 15 residues. V lost 10 bases and J lost 8; bases outside the gene matches: 15. Germline V gene lookup returns CDR1 LNHDA and CDR2 SQIVND (reference sequence).

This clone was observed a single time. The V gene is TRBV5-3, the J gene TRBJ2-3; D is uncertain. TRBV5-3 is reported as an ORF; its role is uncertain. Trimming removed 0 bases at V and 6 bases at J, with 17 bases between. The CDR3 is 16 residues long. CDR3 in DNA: TGTGCCAGAAGCTTGGATCGCACCTGCATAGGTGATACGCAGTATTTT. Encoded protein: CARSLDRTCIGDTQYF.